These 8 T cell receptor beta chains came from one sample sequenced in a study of blood T cell repertoires in COVID-19. This table comes from immunoSEQ multiplex PCR, and its TCRdb copy is limited to in-frame clones, with some not included. The sample has approximately 240,000 clones, approximately 81% seen once; the top ten hold about 3%. The sample consisted of peripheral blood. These receptors were taken from a man aged 45-65 years who had recovered from COVID-19.

Turning to this clone: Other DNA sequences in this sample translate to the same CDR3. The V call is TRBV3-1 (or the pseudogene TRBV3-2), the J call TRBJ2-1; D gene unclear. The length of the CDR3 is 11 residues. The V gene's germline CDR1 is LGHDT and CDR2 YNNKEL (reference sequence). With 2 bases removed from V and 10 bases from J, the gap between germline ends came to 6 bases. DNA for the CDR3: TGTGCCAGCAGCCAAAGTCGGGAGCAGTTCTTC. It translates to CASSQSREQFF.

This rearrangement joins TRBV11-2 to TRBJ2-4; perhaps TRBD2 as D (6 bases). CDR1 and CDR2 (germline): SGHAT, FQNNGV. The CDR3 runs 15 residues. V was cut by 5 bases and J by 7 bases, with 18 bases left in between. The CDR3 nucleotides are TGTGCCAGCAGCCCTGGGGACGGAGGGAGGAACATTCAGTACTTC. Translation: CASSPGDGGRNIQYF.

The chain carries TRBV18 and TRBJ2-6; D gene ambiguous. CDR1 is KGHSH and CDR2 is LQKENI in the germline V gene. This CDR3 region has 18 residues. V gave up 2 bases and J gave up 1 base, with 15 bases separating them. The CDR3 DNA sequence: TGTGCCAGCTCACCAAAGAACCTACCCCTTTCTGGGGCCAACGTCCTGACTTTC. As protein: CASSPKNLPLSGANVLTF. Based on the CDR3 plus reference TRBV18 and TRBJ2-6, the full variable domain is NAGVMQNPRHLVRRRGQEARLRCSPMKGHSHVYWYRQLPEEGLKFMVYLQKENIIDESGMPKERFSAEFPKEGPSILRIQQVVRGDSAAYFCASSPKNLPLSGANVLTFGAGSRLTVL.

This sequence joins TRBV19 and TRBJ2-5; 9 nucleotides line up with TRBD1. V lost 6 bases and J lost 5; bases outside the gene matches: 4. CDR3 length: 13 amino acids. Per the germline V gene, CDR1 is LNHDA and CDR2 is SQIVND (reference sequence). The CDR3 loop is CASRTGGDETQYF. CDR3 DNA sequence: TGTGCCAGTAGGACAGGGGGAGACGAGACCCAGTACTTC.

V gene TRBV27 combines with J gene TRBJ1-5; 7 bases line up with TRBD1. Germline V gene sequence: CDR1 MNHEY, CDR2 SMNVEV (reference sequence). The CDR3 sequence is 15 residues long. The V and J ends lost 5 bases and 7 bases, in that order; junction bases with no gene match: 11. The CDR3 DNA sequence: TGTGCCAGCAGTGCTCAAACAGGGGTCTCCCAGCCCCAGCATTTT. Protein sequence: CASSAQTGVSQPQHF.

The chain combines TRBV6-5 with TRBJ2-2; 7 nucleotides line up with TRBD1. The CDR3 loop spans 15 amino acids. Trimming removed 6 bases from V and 0 bases from J; junction bases left unmatched: 4. Germline V gives CDR1 MNHEY, CDR2 SVGAGI. In DNA form, the CDR3 reads TGTGCCAGCAGGGTAGACAGGGCGAACACCGGGGAGCTGTTTTTT. The encoded protein is CASRVDRANTGELFF.

This sequence joins TRBV4-2 and TRBJ1-1; D unclear. The V end was cut by 1 base, the J end by 1 base, with 19 bases between. The CDR3 is 18 amino acids. The germline V gene encodes CDR1 LGHNA and CDR2 YNFKEQ. The DNA of the CDR3 is TGTGCCAGCAGCCAAGCACTGACTGACTCCCAGAGGAACACTGAAGCTTTCTTT. Translating gives CASSQALTDSQRNTEAFF.

The chain joins TRBV5-1 to TRBJ2-2; D remains unclear. V lost 0 bases and J 6 bases, leaving 12 bases between the germline ends. The CDR3 has 15 residues. Germline V gives CDR1 SGHRS, CDR2 YFSETQ. CDR3: CASSLEPAAAGELFF. The CDR3, as DNA: TGCGCCAGCAGCTTGGAACCCGCGGCGGCCGGGGAGCTGTTTTTT.